The present entry profiles one T cell receptor (beta chain) with its context. This record comes from a study of OX40 agonist ivuxolimab in advanced cancers. Germline CDR1 LGHNA, CDR2 YNFKEQ. The V and J ends lost 3 bases and 4 bases, in that order; junction bases with no gene match: 8. The CDR3 extends over 16 amino acids. Produced via immunoSEQ multiplex PCR; TCRdb's table is partial and in-frame only. Of over 60,000 clones in the sample, 80% to 90% are singletons; the top ten hold 0.85% to 1%. The source was CD4+ or CD8+ T cells sorted from blood, collected in a trial of the OX40 agonist ivuxolimab. The chain joins TRBV4-2 to TRBJ1-2; 10 bases match TRBD1. The sequence came from an adult with an advanced solid tumor such as melanoma, head and neck, liver or kidney cancer. The CDR3: CASSQGQGRGGYGYTF. The CDR3 DNA reads TGTGCCAGCAGCCAGGGACAGGGGCGCGGAGGCTATGGCTACACCTTC.